Listed below are T cell receptor beta chains from one sample, sequenced in a study of T cells in tumors after PD-1 blockade. The data were produced by immunoSEQ multiplex PCR, yet TCRdb's version contains in-frame clones alone and is incomplete. The sample has 15,000 to 25,000 clones; over 75% are singletons. The sequencing used PBMCs, collected after anti-PD-1 therapy. The origin of the receptors is a human donor with advanced basal cell or squamous cell carcinoma (not recorded which). The conserved cysteine and the conserved F or W are not part of the CDR3 here.

v_call	j_call	cdr3_aa
TRBV9	TRBJ1-3	ASSVKGGAGNTIY
TRBV6-6	TRBJ2-3	ASSYESTDTQY
TRBV2	TRBJ2-1	ASSATITQGASYNEQF
TRBV7-6	TRBJ1-2	AIYRDYGYT
TRBV28	TRBJ1-3	ASSIPDTSSGNTIY
TRBV6-2/TRBV6-3	TRBJ1-1	ASSYPYPDRH
TRBV19	TRBJ1-1	ATKPPQSTYEAF
TRBV2	TRBJ2-5	ASSNSQEETQY
TRBV14	TRBJ1-1	ASSQERDTEAF
TRBV6-5	TRBJ2-1	ASSYRWAGDHNEQF
TRBV19	TRBJ1-1	ASSLRWDMNTEAF
TRBV3-1/TRBV3-2	TRBJ2-7	ASSQAGGVYEQY
TRBV2	TRBJ2-7	ASSPAYEQY
TRBV6-1	TRBJ1-2	ASSSSGGLNYGYT
TRBV6-2/TRBV6-3	TRBJ1-1	ASSYSWNTEAF
TRBV5-1	TRBJ2-1	ASNSAGELGSQF
TRBV6-6	TRBJ2-3	ASSYIGVENTQY
TRBV19	TRBJ1-6	ASSIQGANSPLH
TRBV4-1	TRBJ2-4	ASSHQGPRDIQY
TRBV13	TRBJ2-7	ASSSGTGVYEQY
TRBV6-6	TRBJ1-1	ASSSRDREMTEAF
TRBV7-9	TRBJ2-1	ASSTTGPGQGYNEQF
TRBV5-1	TRBJ2-7	ASSGPFLAYEQY
TRBV10-3	TRBJ1-2	AIGNRTNYGYT
TRBV7-9	TRBJ1-3	ASRTPRGVGNTIY
TRBV2	TRBJ2-1	ASTEGRTGKTI
TRBV19	TRBJ2-1	ASSIAVGDEQF
TRBV6-5	TRBJ1-3	ASSYSKTRRGNIIY
TRBV5-1	TRBJ2-1	ASSGSVGTGYFLNEQF
TRBV5-4	TRBJ2-3	ASSFDGGASDTQY
TRBV28	TRBJ1-1	ASPPYLRGRSYMHTEAF
TRBV5-1	TRBJ2-1	ASAEDPSYNEQF
TRBV3-1/TRBV3-2	TRBJ2-5	ASRSIKRGSGETQY
TRBV24-1	TRBJ1-5	ATSDFYSVQPQH
TRBV29-1	TRBJ2-7	SAYLGAWGEQY
TRBV2	TRBJ2-5	ASSLTSGGTQETQY
TRBV27	TRBJ2-3	ASSLSWGSGGPRDTQY
TRBV9	TRBJ1-2	ASSTGTGEVSGYT
TRBV2	TRBJ1-5	ASSEARTQH
TRBV6-2/TRBV6-3	TRBJ2-6	ASSPLTSGVALGANVLT
TRBV2	TRBJ1-6	ASSLGPGTGSPLH
TRBV6-4	TRBJ1-1	ASRQADGEAF
TRBV5-1	TRBJ2-1	ASSWGAEQF
TRBV6-5	TRBJ1-2	ASSPSLGGWWGYT
TRBV6-2/TRBV6-3	TRBJ2-7	ASSPNPSSGRAEEQY
TRBV4-2	TRBJ2-6	ASSPSRGGGPGANVLT
TRBV5-4	TRBJ2-3	ASSSLDPTDTQY